This T cell receptor (beta chain) is from a study of CD8 T cells in ankylosing spondylitis. TCRdb called the 5' RACE reads again in MiXCR, with one record for every CDR3 protein. The profile shows under 30,000 distinct CDR3 sequences, around 13% of them singletons. Regarding this clonotype: Its cognate antigen is unknown.

Study-wide points: It was reported that disease-linked clones were significantly enriched in matched ankylosing spondylitis synovial fluid.

Sequenced: blood. This clonotype was sampled from a male donor with ankylosing spondylitis or in good health (not recorded which).

In DNA, the CDR3 is TGCGCCAGCAGCTTGACTAGCGGGGTAGAGACCCAGTACTTC. Translation: CASSLTSGVETQYF. This chain links TRBV5-1 with TRBJ2-5, with TRBD2 matching over 10 bases. Germline assignment: CDR1 SGHRS and CDR2 YFSETQ. J gave up 4 bases and V 1 base, and 1 base lay outside the gene matches. The CDR3 totals 14 residues.